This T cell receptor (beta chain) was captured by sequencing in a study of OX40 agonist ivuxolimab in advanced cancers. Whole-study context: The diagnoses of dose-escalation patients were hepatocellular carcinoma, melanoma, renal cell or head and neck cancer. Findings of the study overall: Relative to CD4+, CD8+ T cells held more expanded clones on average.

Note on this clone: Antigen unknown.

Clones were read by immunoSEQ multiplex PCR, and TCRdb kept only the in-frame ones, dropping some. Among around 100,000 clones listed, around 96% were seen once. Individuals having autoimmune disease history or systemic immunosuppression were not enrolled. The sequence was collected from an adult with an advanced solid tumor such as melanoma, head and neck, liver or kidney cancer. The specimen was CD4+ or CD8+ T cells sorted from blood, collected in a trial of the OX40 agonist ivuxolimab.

CDR3 sequence (DNA): TGTGCCAGCAATCAGGTGGTCTGGCACGAGCAGTACTTC. This codes for CASNQVVWHEQYF. V is TRBV28 and J is TRBJ2-7; the D is unclear. The CDR3 covers 13 residues. From germline, CDR1 is MDHEN and CDR2 SYDVKM. The V end lost 7 bases, the J end lost 5 bases, and 15 bases lay between the germline ends. The complete variable domain, with remaining parts taken from reference TRBV28 and TRBJ2-7, reads DVKVTQSSRYLVKRTGEKVFLECVQDMDHENMFWYRQDPGLGLRLIYFSYDVKMKEKGDIPEGYSVSREKKERFSLILESASTNQTSMYLCASNQVVWHEQYFGPGTRLTVT.